What follows is one TCR beta chain and its context. This clonotype was counted a few times. Its antigen is currently not known. Base qualities are not provided; no much larger clone lies one nucleotide away. The sample comes from a study of post-analysis software for immune sequencing data (dated by TCRdb to 2014 to 2015). As for the study more broadly: Recorded disease courses included relapsing-remitting, secondary progressive and progressive-relapsing multiple sclerosis, with some patients lacking subtype annotation. The multiple sclerosis patient repertoires were compared with about a dozen previously published healthy control repertoires from donors aged about 6 to 28 years. A subset of samples was prepared in parallel using single-end sample barcoding, then pooled and co-amplified after Illumina adapter ligation.

The investigation overall reported the following: The control group was slightly older than the multiple sclerosis patient group. Four to six TRBV segments, including TRBV5-6, TRBV5-1 and TRBV20-1, were significantly more frequent in patients than controls. Significantly lower normalized Chao1 diversity was found in multiple sclerosis patients than in controls, suggesting substantial peripheral T-cell clonal expansion. Direct clustering with F measure showed strong co-clustering of samples prepared in the same batch, prompting a batch-effect correction.

Library generation was performed with PCR. The instrument given in TCRdb is Illumina HiSeq 2500. Unique molecular identifiers were incorporated into TCR beta cDNA libraries to reduce PCR and sequencing biases. Per 1 to 10 million input T cells, approximately 500,000 cDNA molecules were obtained, such that each molecule approximated one T cell. The patient libraries were prepared and sequenced with the same protocol used for the earlier healthy control dataset. Within a given batch, samples were prepared together, multiplexed and sequenced on the same HiSeq lane. As for the original processing: MIGEC handled the raw barcoded reads, throwing out single-read molecular identifier groups before consensus assembly and CDR3 extraction. Clonotype tables were post-analysed with VDJtools, and diversity was normalized by down-sampling all datasets to the smallest sample size. Repertoire overlap clustering matched CDR3 amino acid but not nucleotide sequences to correct batch-related cross-sample contamination. TCRdb reanalyzed the raw reads on its own, using fastp at Q25 for trimming and MiXCR for clone calling, and kept in-frame beta chains. Each CDR3 protein appears once, grouped with its most common genes and DNA. It is TCRdb's table, rather than the study itself, that gives the V and J calls and clone size. Here the sample has some 500,000 distinct CDR3 sequences; roughly 45% occur a single time. The ten largest clones represent over 10% of the sample.

Reading from cysteine to phenylalanine, the CDR3 counts 14 amino acids. The CDR3 DNA has 42 bases and is translated from base 1. V loses 4 bases, J loses 3 bases, and the germline ends lie 13 bases apart. Per the germline V gene, SGDLS is the CDR1 and YYNGEE is the CDR2. To demonstrate the VDJtools post-analysis software, TCR beta repertoires were profiled from the peripheral blood of about 13 young patients with multiple sclerosis. The multiple sclerosis patients were children and adolescents ranging in age from 6 to 15 years. The clonotype comes from a girl between 10 and 17 years old with multiple sclerosis. The chain is made from TRBV9 and TRBJ1-2; the D gene lacks a confident call. Material: blood. The DNA sequence is as follows: TGTGCCAGCAGCAACTCGGACGGCTACTATGGCTACACCTTC. Its translation reads: CASSNSDGYYGYTF. The variable domain in full, with residues beyond the CDR3 obtained from the reference TRBV9 and TRBJ1-2 genes, is DSGVTQTPKHLITATGQRVTLRCSPRSGDLSVYWYQQSLDQGLQFLIQYYNGEERAKGNILERFSAQQFPDLHSELNLSSLELGDSALYFCASSNSDGYYGYTFGSGTRLTVV.